The source of this TCR beta chain is a study of OX40 agonist ivuxolimab in advanced cancers. Method: immunoSEQ multiplex PCR; TCRdb's copy keeps in-frame clones and lacks some. Among 70,000 to 95,000 clones listed, around 92% were seen once. The CDR3 length is 15 residues. Germline CDR1 KGHSH, CDR2 LQKENI. Autoimmune disease history or systemic immunosuppression excluded patients. Here the sequenced sample was CD4+ or CD8+ T cells sorted from blood, taken in a trial of the OX40 agonist ivuxolimab. The gene calls are TRBV18 and TRBJ2-5, with a weak D call TRBD1 (6 bases). TRBJ2-7 matches the DNA end more closely, so the J call is doubtful. This TCR came from an adult with an advanced solid tumor such as melanoma, head and neck, liver or kidney cancer. CDR3 residues: CASSPSGEVSYEQYF. The DNA for the CDR3 is TGTGCCAGCTCACCGTCAGGGGAAGTGTCCTACGAGCAGTACTTC.